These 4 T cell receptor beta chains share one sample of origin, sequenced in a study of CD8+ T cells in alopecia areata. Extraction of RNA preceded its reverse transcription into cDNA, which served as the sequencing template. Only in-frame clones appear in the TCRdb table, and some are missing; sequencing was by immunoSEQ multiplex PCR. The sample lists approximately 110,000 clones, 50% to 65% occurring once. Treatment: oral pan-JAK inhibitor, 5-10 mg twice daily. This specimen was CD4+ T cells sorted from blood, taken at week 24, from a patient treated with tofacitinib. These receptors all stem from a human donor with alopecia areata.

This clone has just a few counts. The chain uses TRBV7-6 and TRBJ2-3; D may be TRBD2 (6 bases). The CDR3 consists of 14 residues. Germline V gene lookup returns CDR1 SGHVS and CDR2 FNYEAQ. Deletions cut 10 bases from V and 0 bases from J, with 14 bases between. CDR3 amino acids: CATERRGSTDTQYF. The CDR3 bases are TGTGCCACCGAACGGCGGGGAAGCACAGATACGCAGTATTTT.

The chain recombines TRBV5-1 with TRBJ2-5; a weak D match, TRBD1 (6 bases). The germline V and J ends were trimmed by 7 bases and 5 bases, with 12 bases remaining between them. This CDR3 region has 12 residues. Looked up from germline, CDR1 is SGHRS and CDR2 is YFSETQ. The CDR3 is CASRQEEETQYF. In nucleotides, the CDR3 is TGCGCCAGCCGACAGGAAGAGGAGACCCAGTACTTC. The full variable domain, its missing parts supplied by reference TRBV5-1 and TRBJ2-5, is KAGVTQTPRYLIKTRGQQVTLSCSPISGHRSVSWYQQTPGQGLQFLFEYFSETQRNKGNFPGRFSGRQFSNSRSEMNVSTLELGDSALYLCASRQEEETQYFGPGTRLLVL.

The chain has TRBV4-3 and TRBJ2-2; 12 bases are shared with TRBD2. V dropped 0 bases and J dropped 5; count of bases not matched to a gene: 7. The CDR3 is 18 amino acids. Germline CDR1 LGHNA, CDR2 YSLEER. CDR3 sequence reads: CASSQEPSGGAGTGELFF. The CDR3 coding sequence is TGCGCCAGCAGCCAAGAGCCTAGCGGGGGGGCCGGGACCGGGGAGCTGTTTTTT.

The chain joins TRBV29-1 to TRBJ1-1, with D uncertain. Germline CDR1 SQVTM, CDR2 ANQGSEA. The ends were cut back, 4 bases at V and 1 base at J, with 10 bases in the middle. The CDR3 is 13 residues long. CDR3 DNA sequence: TGCAGCGTTGTGATCCTGACGAACACTGAAGCTTTCTTT. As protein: CSVVILTNTEAFF.